The sequence of this T cell receptor (beta chain) was determined in a study of shared clonotypes between healthy human individuals. The germline V and J ends were trimmed by 8 bases and 4 bases, with 18 bases remaining between them. Germline V gene lookup returns CDR1 LNHDA and CDR2 SQIVND (reference sequence). The CDR3 is 15 residues long. This table comes from immunoSEQ multiplex PCR, and its TCRdb copy is limited to in-frame clones, with some not included. Among more than 2,000,000 clones listed, approximately 92% were seen once. Comments on this clone: The antigen is undetermined.

Overall study findings and caveats: Non-shared clonotypes showed lower generation probabilities than clonotypes common to all four donors.

The V call is TRBV19, the J call TRBJ1-5, with D perhaps TRBD1 (5 bases). Source material: naive CD4+ T cells sorted from blood. The subset was: CD45RA+ positively selected. The origin of this receptor is a man between 18 and 35 years old in good health. The chain's CDR3 is CASQVSGLTNQPQHF. The CDR3 bases are TGTGCCAGTCAAGTTTCAGGGCTTACTAATCAGCCCCAGCATTTT.